This T cell receptor beta chain was sequenced during a study of CD8+ T cells in alopecia areata. Whole-study context: Each day, treated patients took oral tofacitinib twice, at 5 to 10 mg per dose. Study-level findings and limits: Patients displayed less clarity in TCR sharing than mice, a finding possibly related to HLA. Scalp samples also contribute reads from the resident alphabeta T cells found in normal skin. Lesional scalp displayed greater clonality than normal scalp, most notably in alopecia totalis/universalis.

The germline gives CDR1 SGDLS, CDR2 YYNGEE. Losses at the gene ends were 3 bases for V and 5 bases for J; bases not matched to a gene: 10. The CDR3 covers 16 residues. Note on this clone: Its matching antigen is unknown.

TCR sequencing used cDNA made by reverse transcription of extracted RNA. The assay was immunoSEQ multiplex PCR, and TCRdb's table has in-frame clones only and misses some. Of 140,000 to 150,000 clones in the sample, 87% were seen once. This specimen was CD8+ T cells sorted from blood, taken at week 0. The source of this sequence is a human donor with alopecia areata. This rearrangement joins TRBV9 to TRBJ2-5; 10 bases are shared with TRBD2. The CDR3 DNA follows: TGTGCCAGCAGCGCACCAAGCGGGGGGGCTTGGGAGACCCAGTACTTC. Translation: CASSAPSGGAWETQYF.